One and the same sample provided the 2 T cell receptor beta chains below, sequenced in a study of blood T cell repertoires in COVID-19. Method: immunoSEQ multiplex PCR; TCRdb's copy keeps in-frame clones and lacks some. The sample comprises 250,000 to 300,000 clones, 87% of which are singletons, and roughly 2.4% rests with the top ten. The sample taken for sequencing was peripheral blood. The receptors derive from a woman in her forties or fifties who had recovered from COVID-19.

V gene TRBV5-1 combines with J gene TRBJ2-4; 10 bases fit TRBD2. Per the germline V gene, CDR1 is SGHRS and CDR2 is YFSETQ. With V trimmed by 5 bases and J by 3 bases, 11 bases remained unmatched. There are 17 residues in the CDR3. The CDR3 here is CASRGAGGLGGKNIQYF. The DNA of the CDR3 is TGCGCCAGCAGGGGAGCGGGAGGGCTTGGAGGCAAAAACATTCAGTACTTC.

The chain recombines TRBV5-4 with TRBJ1-6; 10 nucleotides line up with TRBD1. V gave up 0 bases and J gave up 6 bases; unmatched junction bases: 0. CDR3 length equals 15 residues. From germline, CDR1 is SGHNT and CDR2 YYREEE (reference sequence). Written as DNA, the CDR3 is TGTGCCAGCAGCTTGGGGACAGGGGGTAATTCACCCCTCCACTTT. Its translation is CASSLGTGGNSPLHF. The full variable domain, with the rest looked up from reference TRBV5-4 and TRBJ1-6, is ETGVTQSPTHLIKTRGQQVTLRCSSQSGHNTVSWYQQALGQGPQFIFQYYREEENGRGNFPPRFSGLQFPNYSSELNVNALELDDSALYLCASSLGTGGNSPLHFGNGTRLTVT.